The 13 T cell receptor beta chains below come from one sample, sequenced in a study of T-cell memory formation after mild COVID-19. TCRdb reprocessed the 5' RACE reads via MiXCR and lists one record per CDR3 protein. This sample has some 300,000 distinct CDR3 sequences, with about 20% found just once. Sequencing input: PBMCs or a T cell subset sorted from them (not recorded which). Receptors originate from a man between 18 and 35 years old who had mild COVID-19 (a few samples of this study predate the infection). Cell type and time point are not known.

This clonotype occurred many times. This chain connects TRBV5-1 to TRBJ2-3; 13 bases match TRBD2. This CDR3 contains 16 residues. Per germline, CDR1 SGHRS and CDR2 YFSETQ. The V and J ends lost 3 bases and 5 bases, in that order; junction bases with no gene match: 6. The CDR3 region is CASSSRTSGGIDTQYF. The CDR3 DNA sequence: TGCGCCAGCAGCTCCCGGACTAGCGGGGGTATAGATACGCAGTATTTT.

This clonotype was seen a handful of times. CDR3 bases: TGTGCCAGTAAACCACTAGGACAGGGCACAGATACGCAGTATTTT. It encodes CASKPLGQGTDTQYF. This sequence joins TRBV7-2 and TRBJ2-3; 7 bases line up with TRBD1. The V gene end was trimmed by 9 bases and the J gene end by 1 base; junction bases not matched to a gene: 10. CDR3 length: 15 residues. Germline CDR1 is SGHTA and CDR2 is FQGNSA.

This clonotype was counted between two and nine times. The gene calls are TRBV6-5 and TRBJ1-1; D remains unclear. The germline V and J ends were trimmed by 3 bases and 1 base, with 6 bases remaining between them. CDR1 is MNHEY, CDR2 SVGAGI, per germline. The CDR3 has 13 amino acids. CDR3 sequence: CASSYSENTEAFF. CDR3 in DNA: TGTGCCAGCAGTTATTCTGAGAACACTGAAGCTTTCTTT.

This chain uses TRBV4-2 with TRBJ1-5; D perhaps matches TRBD1 (5 bases). Germline CDR1 is LGHNA and CDR2 is YNFKEQ. The V end lost 1 base, the J end lost 1 base, and 11 bases lay between the germline ends. The CDR3 extends over 16 amino acids. The CDR3 spells CASSQVQGGSNQPQHF. CDR3 nucleotides: TGTGCCAGCAGCCAAGTTCAGGGAGGAAGCAATCAGCCCCAGCATTTT.

The V gene is TRBV7-9, the J gene TRBJ1-3, with D tentatively TRBD1 (5 bases). Per germline, CDR1 SEHNR and CDR2 FQNEAQ (reference sequence). CDR3 length: 16 amino acids. V gave up 5 bases and J gave up 4 bases, with 18 bases separating them. The CDR3 nucleotides are TGTGCCAGCAGCCACCCTCTCGGGGGAGTGGGAAACACCATATATTTT. This translates into CASSHPLGGVGNTIYF.

Notes on this clonotype: A clone one base away is much larger, so this may be a read error. J is TRBJ1-5 and V is TRBV12-3 or TRBV12-4, with TRBD1 identical over 8 bases. CDR3 size: 14 residues. The junction had 4 bases not matched to a gene; V was cut back by 6 bases and J by 3 bases. CDR3 region: CASRPGQANQPQHF. The CDR3 DNA reads as TGTGCCAGCAGACCGGGACAGGCCAATCAGCCCCAGCATTTT.

The rearrangement joins TRBV5-1 to TRBJ2-3, with 8 bases lining up with TRBD2. This CDR3 contains 15 residues. The germline gives CDR1 SGHRS, CDR2 YFSETQ. V was clipped by 0 bases and J by 0 bases; unmatched bases: 0. For the CDR3, the DNA is TGCGCCAGCAGCTTGGCTAGCGGGAGCACAGATACGCAGTATTTT. Protein: CASSLASGSTDTQYF.

This clonotype was seen repeatedly, ten times or more. This chain links TRBV20-1 with TRBJ2-7, with D tentatively TRBD1 (6 bases). Trimming shortened V by 6 bases and J by 2 bases, and 17 bases separated the two germline ends. Germline V gene data show CDR1 as DFQATT and CDR2 as SNEGSKA (reference sequence). The CDR3 contains 14 residues. The CDR3 here is CSASLPRGPYEQYF. CDR3 DNA sequence: TGCAGTGCCAGCCTGCCCAGGGGCCCCTACGAGCAGTACTTC.

This rearrangement joins TRBV6-5 to TRBJ1-4; D not certain. The germline V gene has CDR1 MNHEY and CDR2 SVGAGI. The length of the CDR3 is 11 residues. The CDR3 is CDTAAAGKLFF. Written as DNA, the CDR3 is TGTGACACCGCCGCAGCGGGAAAACTGTTTTTT.

The J gene is TRBJ1-1, the V gene TRBV9; maybe TRBD1 (6 bases). The V end lost 3 bases, the J end lost 4 bases, and 13 bases lay between the germline ends. Germline values: CDR1 SGDLS, CDR2 YYNGEE. This CDR3 spans 14 amino acids. Here the CDR3 DNA reads TGTGCCAGCAGCGGCAGGGGCGCGGGCACTGAAGCTTTCTTT. Translated, it gives CASSGRGAGTEAFF. Full variable domain (missing parts from reference TRBV9 and TRBJ1-1): DSGVTQTPKHLITATGQRVTLRCSPRSGDLSVYWYQQSLDQGLQFLIQYYNGEERAKGNILERFSAQQFPDLHSELNLSSLELGDSALYFCASSGRGAGTEAFFGQGTRLTVV.

The chain recombines TRBV4-3 with TRBJ1-1; D may be TRBD1 (5 bases). The germline V gene encodes CDR1 LGHNA and CDR2 YSLEER. Trimming cost V 0 bases and J 1 base, with 9 bases left between them. CDR3 length: 15 residues. As DNA, the CDR3 is TGCGCCAGCAGCCAAGATCAGCAGGGGAACACTGAAGCTTTCTTT. Translating it yields CASSQDQQGNTEAFF.

V usage is TRBV4-1 and J usage is TRBJ2-3; D uncertain. CDR1 and CDR2 from the germline V gene are MGHRA and YSYEKL. Trimming removed 2 bases from V and 6 bases from J, with 12 bases in between. There are 14 residues in the CDR3. CDR3 protein: CASSQTQVGDTQYF. CDR3 bases: TGCGCCAGCAGCCAAACCCAGGTCGGGGATACGCAGTATTTT.

The sample holds a few counts of this clonotype. The rearrangement uses TRBV29-1 and TRBJ2-5; maybe TRBD2 (5 bases). The CDR3 has 13 residues. Per germline, CDR1 SQVTM and CDR2 ANQGSEA. The germline V and J ends were trimmed by 4 bases and 0 bases, with 9 bases remaining between them. The CDR3 sequence: CSVVERNQETQYF. The CDR3 DNA reads TGCAGCGTTGTCGAGCGGAACCAAGAGACCCAGTACTTC.